This entry lists 3 T cell receptor beta chains sequenced from one sample in a study of cytomegalovirus exposure and HLA in healthy donors. Data came from immunoSEQ multiplex PCR; TCRdb stores just in-frame clones and leaves some out. The data contain about 160,000 clones, 70% to 90% of them singletons. Sequencing used PBMCs. Every receptor here comes from a man younger than 40 in good health and CMV-seropositive.

The table lists this clone with a count of one. The rearrangement joins TRBV4-3 to TRBJ2-7, with TRBD1 as a possible D gene (6 bases). V lost 0 bases and J lost 4, with 10 bases in between. Per the germline V gene, CDR1 is LGHNA and CDR2 is YSLEER. CDR3 length: 14 residues. As DNA, the CDR3 is TGCGCCAGCAGCCAAGATCCGGACAGTTACGAGCAGTACTTC. Its protein product is CASSQDPDSYEQYF.

The rearrangement joins TRBV29-1 to TRBJ2-3, with D uncertain. Trimming removed 7 bases at V and 6 bases at J, with 14 bases between. CDR1 is SQVTM and CDR2 is ANQGSEA in the germline V gene. CDR3 length: 12 amino acids. For the CDR3, the DNA is TGCAGCGGAGACGGCTCCGGGGATACGCAGTATTTT. It encodes CSGDGSGDTQYF.

This chain uses TRBV6-6 with TRBJ2-1, with TRBD2 matching over 11 bases. Looked up from germline, CDR1 is MNHNY and CDR2 is SVGAGI (reference sequence). This CDR3 has 15 residues. Unmatched junction bases numbered 8, after V lost 4 bases and J lost 9 bases. The DNA of the CDR3 is TGTGCCAGCAGTTCCATAGCGGGGGGGTCTTCTGAGCAGTTCTTC. It codes for CASSSIAGGSSEQFF.